This record looks at one TCR beta chain sequence and its context. Its antigen remains unknown. One junction end does not reproduce the germline sequence, and a read error may be involved. This entry comes from a study of tumor-infiltrating lymphocytes in primary liver carcinoma. For the study at large: Stage T1-T3 N0M0 tumors spanned about 4.2 to 11 cm. Whole-study findings and limits: The study found a significantly higher top-250-clone fraction in tumors than in blood (p = 0.039).

This CDR3 has 15 amino acids. TCR beta cDNA came from around 0.5 ug total RNA, primed with a constant-region primer. ARM-PCR was slightly modified, and three nested multiplex PCR rounds with it gave rise to the TCR beta libraries. The first two PCR rounds, approximately 10 cycles each, used TRBV1-TRBV30 forward primers and a C-beta reverse primer. TCRdb used MiXCR to reprocess the multiplex PCR reads, holding one entry per CDR3 protein. The sample carries 100,000 or so distinct CDR3 sequences, approximately 71% recorded once. Co-extracting RNA and DNA was done with about 17-30 mg of unsorted bulk tissue as input. Surgical resection was used to treat these primary liver carcinoma patients.

The chain carries TRBV12-3 or TRBV12-4 and TRBJ1-5, with TRBD1 matching over 9 bases. The sequence was obtained from a woman aged 60-75 years with primary liver carcinoma and hepatitis B virus infection. The specimen was liver tumor tissue from sampling region 5. The subset: tumor region T5, tumor centre. CDR3 region: CASNLVGQGGQPQHF. The CDR3 DNA reads TGTGCCAGCAATTTAGTGGGACAGGGCGGTCAGCCTCAGCATTTT.